A single sample is the source of the 21 T cell receptor beta chains below, sequenced in a study of T cell responses to AZD1222 COVID-19 vaccine (dated by TCRdb to the early 2020s). The meaning of the sample's time point label: about 28 days (+/-7) after the second vaccine dose. The library was produced with the immunoSEQ multiplex PCR assay. TCRdb took this table from immuneACCESS and kept in-frame rearrangements with V and J called. Such tables lack part of the clones; where checked against another copy, unresolved V genes explain under half of the gap, and the rest is unexplained. For this sample there are about 110,000 clones; about 90% appear just once. The top ten hold approximately 4.8% of the sample. The material sequenced was peripheral blood, taken 28 days after the second AZD1222 dose. These receptors originate from an adult who received the AZD1222 COVID-19 vaccine.

V gene TRBV9 combines with J gene TRBJ1-1; D remains unclear. CDR1 is SGDLS and CDR2 is YYNGEE in the germline V gene. The CDR3 spans 13 residues. V lost 4 bases and J lost 7, with 14 bases in between. CDR3 region: CASSPPRMVEAFF. The CDR3 DNA reads as TGTGCCAGCAGCCCCCCCCGTATGGTTGAAGCTTTCTTT.

The chain combines TRBV5-4 with TRBJ2-1; D call uncertain. This CDR3 spans 16 amino acids. Germline V CDR1 and CDR2: SGHNT, YYREEE (reference sequence). Trimming took 0 bases from V and 7 from J, leaving 17 bases between them. DNA for the CDR3: TGTGCCAGCAGCTTGGGGGTTTGGGTAGCTGGTAATGAGCAGTTCTTC. Amino acids: CASSLGVWVAGNEQFF.

CDR3 amino acids: CASSHSSTGELFF. The DNA for the CDR3 is TGTGCCAGTAGTCACTCATCCACCGGGGAGCTGTTTTTT. The V and J genes are TRBV19 and TRBJ2-2; D gene uncertain. This CDR3 is built from 13 residues. V gave up 5 bases and J gave up 4 bases, with 8 bases separating them. Germline CDR1 LNHDA, CDR2 SQIVND (reference sequence).

The chain couples TRBV28 to TRBJ1-1, with a tentative D call TRBD1 (5 bases). This CDR3 has 17 amino acids. Germline V gives CDR1 MDHEN, CDR2 SYDVKM. Trimming left V 4 bases short and J 1 base short, with 19 bases between. The CDR3 here is CASSYWAFGQTNTEAFF. In DNA, the CDR3 is TGTGCCAGCAGTTACTGGGCCTTCGGACAAACGAACACTGAAGCTTTCTTT.

The CDR3 region is CASSLGRNEQFF. The CDR3, as DNA: TGTGCCAGCAGCTTAGGAAGGAATGAGCAGTTCTTC. The chain uses TRBV13 and TRBJ2-1, with D unresolved. The CDR3 totals 12 residues. Trimming shortened V by 0 bases and J by 7 bases, and 4 bases separated the two germline ends. The germline gives CDR1 PRHDT, CDR2 FYEKMQ (reference sequence).

On this clone itself: The sample carries other DNA sequences with the same CDR3. The chain couples TRBV6-4 to TRBJ1-1, with TRBD1 as a possible D gene (5 bases). This CDR3 contains 13 residues. Trimming removed 5 bases at V and 1 base at J, with 8 bases between. Germline V gene data show CDR1 as MRHNA and CDR2 as SNTAGT. CDR3 region: CASSRDRNTEAFF. In DNA, the CDR3 is TGTGCCAGCAGTCGGGACCGGAACACTGAAGCTTTCTTT.

V and J are TRBV18 and TRBJ2-1; 7 bases align to TRBD1. Looked up from germline, CDR1 is KGHSH and CDR2 is LQKENI. There are 15 residues in the CDR3. V lost 3 bases, J lost 0 bases, and 2 bases stayed unmatched. CDR3 in DNA: TGTGCCAGCTCACCCCGGGACAGCTCCTACAATGAGCAGTTCTTC. It encodes CASSPRDSSYNEQFF.

This chain uses TRBV11-2 with TRBJ2-7; D remains unclear. V lost 3 bases, J lost 3 bases, and 9 bases lay in between. Germline CDR1 and CDR2: SGHAT and FQNNGV. The length of the CDR3 is 13 residues. CDR3 amino acids: CASSFASLYEQYF. The CDR3, as DNA: TGTGCCAGCAGCTTTGCCTCCCTCTACGAGCAGTACTTC.

CDR3 sequence reads: CASSLPGNTEAFF. CDR3 in DNA: TGTGCCAGCAGTTTACCCGGGAACACTGAAGCTTTCTTT. The rearrangement links TRBV12-3 or TRBV12-4 to TRBJ1-1; D not certain. This CDR3 is built from 13 residues. The germline V and J ends were trimmed by 2 bases and 1 base, with 5 bases remaining between them.

The chain employs TRBV3-1 (or the pseudogene TRBV3-2) and TRBJ2-2; no firm D call. The CDR3 spans 14 residues. The germline V gene encodes CDR1 LGHDT and CDR2 YNNKEL (reference sequence). Trimming shortened V by 2 bases and J by 2 bases, and 6 bases separated the two germline ends. CDR3 residues: CASSQITNTGELFF. DNA of the CDR3: TGTGCCAGCAGCCAAATCACCAACACCGGGGAGCTGTTTTTT.

The rearrangement links TRBV24-1 to TRBJ1-2; D uncertain. CDR3 length: 14 residues. The ends were cut back, 2 bases at V and 4 bases at J, with 10 bases in the middle. Per germline, CDR1 KGHDR and CDR2 SFDVKD. This chain's CDR3 is CATSDSSRGYGYTF. The CDR3 bases are TGTGCCACCAGTGATTCCTCTCGGGGCTATGGCTACACCTTC.

This clone was observed a few times. This chain connects TRBV3-1 (or the pseudogene TRBV3-2) to TRBJ2-3, with D unresolved. Germline CDR1 reads LGHDT; CDR2 reads YNNKEL (reference sequence). The germline V and J ends were trimmed by 1 base and 3 bases, with 17 bases remaining between them. The CDR3 runs 17 residues. The CDR3 here is CASSQARLFLVTDTQYF. DNA of the CDR3: TGTGCCAGCAGCCAAGCACGACTTTTCTTAGTTACAGATACGCAGTATTTT.

This clone was recorded only once. This chain connects TRBV19 to TRBJ2-7; the D gene is possibly TRBD1 (6 bases). The ends were cut back, 6 bases at V and 5 bases at J, with 14 bases in the middle. This CDR3 has 13 residues. Germline CDR1 and CDR2: LNHDA and SQIVND (reference sequence). CDR3 bases: TGTGCCAGTAGCCAGCGGCAGGGGCACGAGCAGTACTTC. Translated, it gives CASSQRQGHEQYF.

J is TRBJ1-5 and V is TRBV19; D might be TRBD1 (5 bases). CDR3 length: 13 residues. The ends were cut back, 1 base at V and 15 bases at J, with 16 bases in the middle. CDR1 LNHDA and CDR2 SQIVND come from the germline V gene (reference sequence). The DNA for the CDR3 is TGTGCCAGTAGTATAGGCAGGGTCGAAGAAATGCATTTT. It is translated as CASSIGRVEEMHF. Combining the CDR3 with reference TRBV19 and TRBJ1-5 gives the whole variable domain DGGITQSPKYLFRKEGQNVTLSCEQNLNHDAMYWYRQDPGQGLRLIYYSQIVNDFQKGDIAEGYSVSREKKESFPLTVTSAQKNPTAFYLCASSIGRVEEMHFGDGTRLSIL.

This clone has just a few counts. V gene TRBV6-5 combines with J gene TRBJ1-5, with 10 bases lining up with TRBD1. The V segment lost 6 bases and the J segment 9 bases; nucleotides outside the gene matches: 11. The V gene's germline CDR1 is MNHEY and CDR2 SVGAGI. The CDR3 covers 15 residues. The CDR3 loop is CASSPTWTGGRPQHF. As DNA, the CDR3 is TGTGCCAGCAGCCCCACCTGGACAGGGGGGAGGCCCCAGCATTTT.

V gene TRBV5-1 combines with J gene TRBJ2-5; TRBD1 aligns across 11 bases. The V gene's germline CDR1 is SGHRS and CDR2 YFSETQ. This CDR3 has 15 amino acids. Trimming cost V 3 bases and J 5 bases; bases outside gene matches: 6. The CDR3 sequence is CASSSDRGRPETQYF. Here the CDR3 DNA reads TGCGCCAGCAGCTCGGACAGGGGGCGCCCGGAGACCCAGTACTTC.

The chain has TRBV5-1 and TRBJ2-3; D might be TRBD2 (7 bases). The CDR3 contains 15 residues. Germline loops: CDR1 SGHRS, CDR2 YFSETQ. V lost 3 bases to trimming and J lost 2 bases, with 13 bases between them. CDR3 sequence (DNA): TGCGCCAGCAGCTCCCGAGGGGGGGCCACAGATACGCAGTATTTT. This translates into CASSSRGGATDTQYF.

V gene TRBV5-4 combines with J gene TRBJ1-2; TRBD1 aligns across 7 bases. After removal of 0 bases from V and 3 bases from J, the junction contained 2 bases not matched to a gene. The CDR3 has 14 amino acids. Germline CDR1 and CDR2: SGHNT and YYREEE (reference sequence). In DNA form, the CDR3 reads TGTGCCAGCAGCTTGGACAGGGGAGACTATGGCTACACCTTC. This sequence encodes CASSLDRGDYGYTF.

The rearrangement joins TRBV11-2 to TRBJ2-3; the match to TRBD2 covers 12 bases. Germline V CDR1 and CDR2: SGHAT, FQNNGV. This CDR3 is 18 amino acids long. J gave up 5 bases and V 2 bases, and 11 bases lay outside the gene matches. The DNA of the CDR3 is TGTGCCAGCAGCTTATTTGTAGCACTAGCGGGGGGCGGAGATACGCAGTATTTT. Its translation is CASSLFVALAGGGDTQYF.

V gene TRBV25-1 combines with J gene TRBJ2-3; D is unresolved. The CDR3 sequence is 13 residues long. CDR1 is MGHDK, CDR2 SYGVNS, per germline. Deletions cut 4 bases from V and 6 bases from J, with 11 bases between. CDR3 in DNA: TGTGCCAGCAGTGGGAGTAGGGCGGATACGCAGTATTTT. As protein: CASSGSRADTQYF. Filled out from reference TRBV25-1 and TRBJ2-3, the complete variable domain reads EADIYQTPRYLVIGTGKKITLECSQTMGHDKMYWYQQDPGMELHLIHYSYGVNSTEKGDLSSESTVSRIRTEHFPLTLESARPSHTSQYLCASSGSRADTQYFGPGTRLTVL.

The J gene is TRBJ1-6, the V gene TRBV12-3 or TRBV12-4, with D possibly TRBD1 on 6 matching bases. V was trimmed by 7 bases and J by 9 bases, leaving 10 bases between them. The CDR3 contains 12 residues. The CDR3 DNA reads as TGTGCCAGCACCATGACAGGTTCACCCCTCCACTTT. As protein: CASTMTGSPLHF.